This TCR beta chain was recorded in a study of T cell responses to AZD1222 COVID-19 vaccine. The repertoire was sequenced with immunoSEQ multiplex PCR; TCRdb's copy has only in-frame clones and lacks some. The data hold tens of thousands of clones, with around 88% observed a single time. Comments on this clone: Its antigen is still unknown.

Study-wide results and caveats: None of the repertoires were sampled until the peak T cell response had passed.

The TCR sequence derives from an adult who received the MenACWY meningococcal vaccine as a control. The input for sequencing was peripheral blood, taken 28 days after the second dose of the MenACWY control vaccine.

CDR3 bases: TGTGCCAGCAGTTATAGAGGGGGCGGAGGAGAGACCCAGTACTTC. It encodes CASSYRGGGGETQYF. The J gene is TRBJ2-5, the V gene TRBV6-6; TRBD1 aligns across 7 bases. CDR1 and CDR2 (germline): MNHNY, SVGAGI (reference sequence). The CDR3 has 15 residues. The V segment lost 3 bases and the J segment 4 bases; nucleotides outside the gene matches: 8.